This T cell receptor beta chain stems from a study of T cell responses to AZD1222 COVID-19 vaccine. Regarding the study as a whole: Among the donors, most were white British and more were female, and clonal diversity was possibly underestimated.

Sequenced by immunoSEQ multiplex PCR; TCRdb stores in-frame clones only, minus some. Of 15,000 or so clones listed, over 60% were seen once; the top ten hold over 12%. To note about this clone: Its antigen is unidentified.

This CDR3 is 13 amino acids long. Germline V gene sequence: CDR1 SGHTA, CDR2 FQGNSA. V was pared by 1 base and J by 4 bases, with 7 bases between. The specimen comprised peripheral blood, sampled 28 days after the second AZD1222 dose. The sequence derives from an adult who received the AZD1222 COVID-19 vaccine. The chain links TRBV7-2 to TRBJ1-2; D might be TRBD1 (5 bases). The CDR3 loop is CASSLDRLYGYTF. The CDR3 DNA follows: TGTGCCAGCAGCTTAGACAGGCTCTATGGCTACACCTTC.